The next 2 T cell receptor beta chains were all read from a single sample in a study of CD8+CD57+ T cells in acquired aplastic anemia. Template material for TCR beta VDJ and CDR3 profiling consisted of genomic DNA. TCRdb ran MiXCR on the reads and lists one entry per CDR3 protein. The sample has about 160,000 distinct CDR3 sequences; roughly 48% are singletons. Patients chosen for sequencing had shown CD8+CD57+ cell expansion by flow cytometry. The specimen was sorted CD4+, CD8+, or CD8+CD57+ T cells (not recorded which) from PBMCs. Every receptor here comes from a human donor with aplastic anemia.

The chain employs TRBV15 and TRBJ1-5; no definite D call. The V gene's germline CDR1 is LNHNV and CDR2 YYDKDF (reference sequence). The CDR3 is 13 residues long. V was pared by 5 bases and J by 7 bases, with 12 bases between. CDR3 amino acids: CATSYGSRQPQHF. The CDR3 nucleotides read TGTGCCACCAGCTACGGAAGCAGGCAGCCCCAGCATTTT.

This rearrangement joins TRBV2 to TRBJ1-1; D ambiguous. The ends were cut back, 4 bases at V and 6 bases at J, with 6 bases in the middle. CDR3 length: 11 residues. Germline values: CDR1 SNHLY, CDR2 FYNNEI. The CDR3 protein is CASSAEAEAFF. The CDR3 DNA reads TGTGCCAGCAGTGCTGAGGCTGAAGCTTTCTTT.